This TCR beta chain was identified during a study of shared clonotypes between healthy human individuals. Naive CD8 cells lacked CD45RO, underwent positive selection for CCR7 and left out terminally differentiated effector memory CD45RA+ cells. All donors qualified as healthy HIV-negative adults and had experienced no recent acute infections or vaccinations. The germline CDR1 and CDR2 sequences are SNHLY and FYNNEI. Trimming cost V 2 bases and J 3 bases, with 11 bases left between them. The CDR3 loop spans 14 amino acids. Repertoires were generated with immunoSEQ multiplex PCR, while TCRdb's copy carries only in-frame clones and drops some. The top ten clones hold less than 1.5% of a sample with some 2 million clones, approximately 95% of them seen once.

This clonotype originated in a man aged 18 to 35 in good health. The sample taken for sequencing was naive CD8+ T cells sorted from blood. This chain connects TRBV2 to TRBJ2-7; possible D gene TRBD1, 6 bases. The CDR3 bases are TGTGCCAGCAGTGAATGGGACACGGACTACGAGCAGTACTTC. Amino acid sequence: CASSEWDTDYEQYF.